The rows below give T cell receptor beta chains drawn from one sample of a study of T cell repertoires in cytomegalovirus infection. Each CDR3 protein gets one entry after TCRdb re-called the reads with MiXCR. The data contain 250,000 to 300,000 distinct CDR3 sequences, roughly 25% of them singletons. The source material was PBMCs. Receptors were obtained from a human donor in good health (CMV status not recorded). Some clones in this sample may be carry-over from other donors' samples. The CDR3 runs from the conserved cysteine through the conserved F or W. A D gene is named only where the DNA matches it firmly. Clone sizes are given selectively: once, few, many, or a class where the clone is expanded.

CDR3 protein	CDR3 DNA	clone size	CDR3 length	J gene	D gene	V gene
CASTPGGSNYGYTF	TGTGCCAGCACCCCAGGGGGGTCTAACTATGGCTACACCTTC	many	14	TRBJ1-2	TRBD1	TRBV7-9
CATSDSGQGNGELFF	TGTGCCACCAGTGATTCGGGACAGGGGAACGGGGAGCTGTTTTTT	NA	15	TRBJ2-2	TRBD1	TRBV24-1
CASSAADLGTPLHF	TGTGCCAGCAGCGCCGCCGATCTCGGGACACCCCTCCACTTT	few	14	TRBJ1-6	NA	TRBV9
CASRSGQETVSNQPQHF	TGTGCCAGCAGATCGGGACAGGAGACCGTTAGCAATCAGCCCCAGCATTTT	NA	17	TRBJ1-5	TRBD1	TRBV6-2/TRBV6-3
CASSLDDNQPQHF	TGTGCCAGCAGCCTGGACGACAATCAGCCCCAGCATTTT	few	13	TRBJ1-5	NA	TRBV11-2
CASSPSLGVAGNTIYF	TGTGCCAGCAGTCCCTCCCTGGGAGTGGCGGGAAACACCATATATTTT	few	16	TRBJ1-3	NA	TRBV28
CASSLRTGRSGNTIYF	TGCGCCAGCAGCCTCCGGACAGGCCGCTCTGGAAACACCATATATTTT	few	16	TRBJ1-3	TRBD1	TRBV4-1
CATRVQSTDTQYF	TGTGCCACCAGGGTCCAGTCGACAGATACGCAGTATTTT	few	13	TRBJ2-3	NA	TRBV15
CSARPGPGEQFF	TGCAGTGCTAGACCGGGCCCGGGAGAGCAGTTCTTC	few	12	TRBJ2-1	NA	TRBV20-1
CASSSGGLGKETQYF	TGTGCCAGCAGCTCCGGAGGATTGGGGAAAGAGACCCAGTACTTC	NA	15	TRBJ2-5	NA	TRBV7-9
CSARAMTGAQETQYF	TGCAGTGCTAGAGCTATGACCGGGGCCCAAGAGACCCAGTACTTC	NA	15	TRBJ2-5	NA	TRBV20-1
CASSYLGASSYNEQFF	TGTGCCAGCAGCTATCTAGGGGCGAGCTCCTACAATGAGCAGTTCTTC	many	16	TRBJ2-1	NA	TRBV7-2
CASSSGQGGYGYTF	TGTGCCAGCAGCAGTGGACAGGGCGGCTATGGCTACACCTTC	many	14	TRBJ1-2	TRBD1	TRBV7-2
CASSLGQHNSPLHF	TGTGCCAGCAGCTTAGGACAACATAATTCACCCCTCCACTTT	many	14	TRBJ1-6	NA	TRBV7-2
CSAAGAGPGIAYNEQFF	TGCAGTGCCGCGGGAGCGGGCCCTGGGATCGCCTACAATGAGCAGTTCTTC	few	17	TRBJ2-1	TRBD2	TRBV20-1
CASSQKTGTGLYEQYF	TGTGCCAGCAGCCAAAAAACCGGGACAGGGTTGTACGAGCAGTACTTC	NA	16	TRBJ2-7	TRBD1	TRBV14
CASSTDRRQPQHF	TGTGCCAGCAGTACCGACAGACGGCAGCCCCAGCATTTT	many	13	TRBJ1-5	NA	TRBV12-3/TRBV12-4
CASSDSSRADTQYF	TGTGCCAGCAGTGATTCGTCGCGGGCAGATACGCAGTATTTT	few	14	TRBJ2-3	NA	TRBV2
CASSFLAGGPGDTQYF	TGTGCCAGCAGCTTTCTAGCGGGAGGGCCGGGAGATACGCAGTATTTT	many	16	TRBJ2-3	TRBD2	TRBV11-2
CASSLSGQGEQYF	TGTGCCAGCAGCTTATCTGGGCAGGGGGAGCAGTACTTC	NA	13	TRBJ2-7	NA	TRBV7-4
CASSLIDRERIEKLFF	TGTGCCAGCAGCCTCATCGACAGGGAGAGGATTGAAAAACTGTTTTTT	NA	16	TRBJ1-4	TRBD1	TRBV11-1
CASSRTWGAAETQYF	TGCGCCAGCAGCCGGACGTGGGGGGCAGCTGAGACCCAGTACTTC	NA	15	TRBJ2-5	NA	TRBV5-1
CASSVQPTGQPQHF	TGTGCCAGCAGCGTGCAGCCGACTGGGCAGCCCCAGCATTTT	few	14	TRBJ1-5	NA	TRBV9
CAWRGNGAQYF	TGTGCCTGGCGGGGAAACGGGGCGCAGTATTTT	few	11	TRBJ2-3	NA	TRBV30
CASSLGGSGGDTQYF	TGCGCCAGCAGCTTGGGGGGGAGCGGAGGAGATACGCAGTATTTT	NA	15	TRBJ2-3	NA	TRBV5-1
CASVRGGGRQPQHF	TGTGCCAGCGTAAGGGGAGGGGGCCGTCAGCCCCAGCATTTT	few	14	TRBJ1-5	TRBD1	TRBV12-3/TRBV12-4
CGFRGWGTDTQYF	TGCGGATTTCGGGGCTGGGGCACAGATACGCAGTATTTT	NA	13	TRBJ2-3	NA	TRBV20-1